This T cell receptor beta chain was sequenced in a study of cytomegalovirus exposure and HLA in healthy donors. Study-level results: The study labeled around 160 TCR beta chains cytomegalovirus-associated. Later work associated 16,951 TCR beta sequences with HLA alleles at 0.05 false discovery rate.

Comments on this clone: The antigen is undetermined.

The PCR contained 60 Vbeta and 13 Jbeta primers. The data were produced by immunoSEQ multiplex PCR, yet TCRdb's version contains in-frame clones alone and is incomplete. The sample shows tens of thousands of clones, around 78% of them seen only once. The CDR3 spans 13 residues. The V gene lost 5 bases and the J gene lost 1 base, with 10 bases spanning the gap. Germline lookup yields CDR1 SGHRS and CDR2 YFSETQ. Sequences were obtained from PBMCs. The chain is built from TRBV5-1 and TRBJ2-7; D is possibly TRBD1 (5 bases). This receptor was identified in a female donor in good health and CMV-seronegative. The CDR3 sequence: CASSQGLSYEQYF. CDR3 sequence (DNA): TGCGCCAGCAGTCAGGGTTTGTCCTACGAGCAGTACTTC.